One T cell receptor (beta chain) is described in this entry. Its antigen is still unknown. This sample is drawn from a study of cytomegalovirus exposure and HLA in healthy donors. Study results and caveats: In a later analysis, at a false discovery rate of 0.05, 15,000 to 20,000 TCR beta sequences matched HLA alleles.

The study ran its PCR with 60 Vbeta and 13 Jbeta primers. The data were produced by immunoSEQ multiplex PCR, yet TCRdb's version contains in-frame clones alone and is incomplete. The listing records around 120,000 clones. The germline V gene has CDR1 LNHNV and CDR2 YYDKDF (reference sequence). Trimming took off 0 bases at V and 0 bases at J, with 6 bases between the two ends. CDR3 length: 15 amino acids. This sequence joins TRBV15 and TRBJ1-3; D not certain. The sequence came from a man over 45 in good health and CMV-seronegative. Material for sequencing was PBMCs. CDR3 loop: CATSRDLFSGNTIYF. CDR3 sequence (DNA): TGTGCCACCAGCAGAGATCTTTTCTCTGGAAACACCATATATTTT.